A selection of T cell receptor beta chains follows, all from one sample in a study of blood T cell repertoires in COVID-19. TCRdb keeps only in-frame clones here, not all; method: immunoSEQ multiplex PCR. The table lists 200,000 to 300,000 clones, about 70% of them singletons. The sequenced sample consisted of peripheral blood. These receptors came from a woman older than 75 with acute or convalescent COVID-19. Both conserved end residues are part of each CDR3. Fields, in order: V gene, D gene, J gene, clone size, CDR3 protein, CDR3 DNA. D genes are given only for firm matches. Not every row has a clone size; where given, it reads once, few, many or a size class.

V gene: TRBV5-1; D gene: TRBD1; J gene: TRBJ2-2; clone size: few; CDR3 protein: CASSPGTGGTGELFF; CDR3 DNA: TGCGCCAGCAGCCCCGGGACAGGGGGCACCGGGGAGCTGTTTTTT
V gene: TRBV2; D gene: NA; J gene: TRBJ2-5; clone size: NA; CDR3 protein: CASSPQETQYF; CDR3 DNA: TGTGCCAGCAGTCCTCAAGAGACCCAGTACTTC
V gene: TRBV11-2; D gene: NA; J gene: TRBJ2-2; clone size: NA; CDR3 protein: CASSLLGGELFF; CDR3 DNA: TGTGCCAGCAGCTTACTAGGCGGGGAGCTGTTTTTT
V gene: TRBV7-6; D gene: NA; J gene: TRBJ2-5; clone size: few; CDR3 protein: CAQGCGSASETQYF; CDR3 DNA: TGTGCCCAGGGTTGTGGCTCGGCCAGTGAGACCCAGTACTTC
V gene: TRBV5-4; D gene: NA; J gene: TRBJ2-7; clone size: NA; CDR3 protein: CASSLGGNVYEQYF; CDR3 DNA: TGTGCCAGCAGCTTGGGAGGGAATGTCTACGAGCAGTACTTC
V gene: TRBV5-1; D gene: TRBD2; J gene: TRBJ2-3; clone size: NA; CDR3 protein: CASSLAPSGGTDTQYF; CDR3 DNA: TGCGCCAGCAGCTTGGCCCCTAGCGGGGGCACAGATACGCAGTATTTT
V gene: TRBV18; D gene: TRBD1; J gene: TRBJ2-4; clone size: few; CDR3 protein: CASSRQGAGSDPKNIQYF; CDR3 DNA: TGTGCCAGCTCTCGACAGGGGGCGGGCTCGGATCCCAAAAACATTCAGTACTTC
V gene: TRBV27; D gene: TRBD1; J gene: TRBJ2-3; clone size: NA; CDR3 protein: CASSPLQGFRTDTQYF; CDR3 DNA: TGTGCCAGCAGTCCATTACAGGGGTTTAGGACAGATACGCAGTATTTT
V gene: TRBV18; D gene: TRBD1; J gene: TRBJ2-2; clone size: few; CDR3 protein: CASSPRQGDTGELFF; CDR3 DNA: TGTGCCAGCTCACCCCGACAGGGGGACACCGGGGAGCTGTTTTTT
V gene: TRBV5-1; D gene: TRBD1; J gene: TRBJ2-5; clone size: NA; CDR3 protein: CASSLRGQGSEETQYF; CDR3 DNA: TGCGCCAGCAGCTTGAGAGGACAGGGTTCGGAAGAGACCCAGTACTTC
V gene: TRBV3-1/TRBV3-2; D gene: NA; J gene: TRBJ2-7; clone size: NA; CDR3 protein: CASSQATYEQYF; CDR3 DNA: TGTGCCAGCAGCCAAGCAACCTACGAGCAGTACTTC
V gene: TRBV2; D gene: NA; J gene: TRBJ1-5; clone size: NA; CDR3 protein: CASSVNQPQHF; CDR3 DNA: TGTGCCAGCAGCGTTAATCAGCCCCAGCATTTT
V gene: TRBV6-5; D gene: TRBD2; J gene: TRBJ2-2; clone size: NA; CDR3 protein: CASSYLAGLNTGELFF; CDR3 DNA: TGTGCCAGCAGTTACCTAGCGGGTCTGAACACCGGGGAGCTGTTTTTT
V gene: TRBV18; D gene: TRBD2; J gene: TRBJ2-1; clone size: NA; CDR3 protein: CASSPTSAQNNEQFF; CDR3 DNA: TGTGCCAGCTCACCTACTAGCGCGCAGAACAATGAGCAGTTCTTC
V gene: TRBV7-9; D gene: NA; J gene: TRBJ1-2; clone size: NA; CDR3 protein: CASSLIRTVNGGYTF; CDR3 DNA: TGTGCCAGCAGCTTAATTCGGACAGTGAACGGTGGCTACACCTTC
V gene: TRBV28; D gene: NA; J gene: TRBJ1-1; clone size: NA; CDR3 protein: CASSLSGWTEAFF; CDR3 DNA: TGTGCCAGCAGTTTATCAGGGTGGACTGAAGCTTTCTTT
V gene: TRBV4-1; D gene: TRBD2; J gene: TRBJ2-1; clone size: NA; CDR3 protein: CASSQDSPLGLAGEGNEQFF; CDR3 DNA: TGCGCCAGCAGCCAAGACTCCCCCCTAGGACTAGCGGGAGAAGGGAATGAGCAGTTCTTC
V gene: TRBV7-9; D gene: NA; J gene: TRBJ1-1; clone size: NA; CDR3 protein: CASSLALGVKRNTEAFF; CDR3 DNA: TGTGCCAGCAGCTTAGCCCTGGGAGTTAAACGGAACACTGAAGCTTTCTTT
V gene: TRBV5-1; D gene: NA; J gene: TRBJ1-1; clone size: NA; CDR3 protein: CASSLQASNTEAFF; CDR3 DNA: TGCGCCAGCAGCTTACAGGCCTCGAACACTGAAGCTTTCTTT
V gene: TRBV3-1/TRBV3-2; D gene: TRBD1; J gene: TRBJ1-6; clone size: NA; CDR3 protein: CASSQKGAFSGSPLHF; CDR3 DNA: TGTGCCAGCAGCCAGAAGGGGGCCTTTTCAGGTTCACCCCTCCACTTT
V gene: TRBV5-4; D gene: NA; J gene: TRBJ1-4; clone size: NA; CDR3 protein: CASSFWATEKLFF; CDR3 DNA: TGTGCCAGCAGCTTTTGGGCCACCGAAAAACTGTTTTTT
V gene: TRBV6-5; D gene: TRBD1; J gene: TRBJ2-2; clone size: NA; CDR3 protein: CASRYTGGNTGELFF; CDR3 DNA: TGTGCCAGCAGATACACAGGGGGTAACACCGGGGAGCTGTTTTTT
V gene: TRBV5-1; D gene: NA; J gene: TRBJ2-1; clone size: NA; CDR3 protein: CASSLEVGAYNEQFF; CDR3 DNA: TGCGCCAGCAGCTTGGAGGTTGGGGCGTACAATGAGCAGTTCTTC
V gene: TRBV2; D gene: NA; J gene: TRBJ2-3; clone size: NA; CDR3 protein: CASRPPGGLTDTQYF; CDR3 DNA: TGTGCCAGCAGGCCCCCGGGGGGCTTAACAGATACGCAGTATTTT
V gene: TRBV19; D gene: NA; J gene: TRBJ1-1; clone size: NA; CDR3 protein: CASSPPRQNTEAFF; CDR3 DNA: TGTGCCAGTAGTCCACCTCGACAGAACACTGAAGCTTTCTTT
V gene: TRBV12-3/TRBV12-4; D gene: NA; J gene: TRBJ1-6; clone size: NA; CDR3 protein: CASSSRDFSPLHF; CDR3 DNA: TGTGCCAGCAGTTCCCGAGATTTTTCACCCCTCCACTTT
V gene: TRBV28; D gene: NA; J gene: TRBJ1-2; clone size: NA; CDR3 protein: CASSWDGGSYGYTF; CDR3 DNA: TGTGCCAGCAGTTGGGATGGAGGCTCTTATGGCTACACCTTC
V gene: TRBV29-1; D gene: NA; J gene: TRBJ2-1; clone size: NA; CDR3 protein: CTLGGYNEQFF; CDR3 DNA: TGCACTTTGGGGGGTTACAATGAGCAGTTCTTC
V gene: TRBV7-9; D gene: TRBD1; J gene: TRBJ1-5; clone size: NA; CDR3 protein: CASGRGTGHQPQHF; CDR3 DNA: TGTGCCAGCGGGAGGGGGACAGGGCATCAGCCCCAGCATTTT
V gene: TRBV28; D gene: NA; J gene: TRBJ1-1; clone size: once; CDR3 protein: CASSFRRGLNTEAFF; CDR3 DNA: TGTGCCAGCAGTTTTAGGAGAGGGTTGAACACTGAAGCTTTCTTT
V gene: TRBV30; D gene: NA; J gene: TRBJ2-7; clone size: once; CDR3 protein: CAWSVLKGFEQYF; CDR3 DNA: TGTGCCTGGAGTGTACTTAAGGGGTTCGAGCAGTACTTC
V gene: TRBV11-2; D gene: NA; J gene: TRBJ1-1; clone size: NA; CDR3 protein: CASSLQQGGDTEAFF; CDR3 DNA: TGTGCCAGCAGCTTACAGCAGGGCGGCGACACTGAAGCTTTCTTT
V gene: TRBV2; D gene: NA; J gene: TRBJ2-7; clone size: NA; CDR3 protein: CASSTGSYEQYF; CDR3 DNA: TGTGCCAGCAGTACAGGGTCCTACGAGCAGTACTTC
V gene: TRBV19; D gene: NA; J gene: TRBJ2-7; clone size: NA; CDR3 protein: CASSNREPIYEQYF; CDR3 DNA: TGTGCCAGTAGTAACCGGGAACCCATCTACGAGCAGTACTTC
V gene: TRBV6-6; D gene: TRBD2; J gene: TRBJ2-7; clone size: NA; CDR3 protein: CASQRGDSLTYEQYF; CDR3 DNA: TGTGCCAGCCAGCGGGGGGACAGCTTGACCTACGAGCAGTACTTC
V gene: TRBV18; D gene: TRBD2; J gene: TRBJ2-1; clone size: NA; CDR3 protein: CASSYTGTSNEQFF; CDR3 DNA: TGTGCCAGCTCCTACACCGGGACTAGCAATGAGCAGTTCTTC
V gene: TRBV7-9; D gene: TRBD1; J gene: TRBJ2-1; clone size: NA; CDR3 protein: CASSLGQYNEQFF; CDR3 DNA: TGTGCCAGCAGCTTGGGACAGTACAATGAGCAGTTCTTC
V gene: TRBV3-1/TRBV3-2; D gene: NA; J gene: TRBJ2-2; clone size: NA; CDR3 protein: CASSQQGSVGELFF; CDR3 DNA: TGTGCCAGCAGCCAGCAGGGTTCGGTCGGGGAGCTGTTTTTT
V gene: TRBV9; D gene: NA; J gene: TRBJ2-7; clone size: NA; CDR3 protein: CASSEGPDYEQYF; CDR3 DNA: TGTGCCAGCAGCGAGGGGCCTGACTACGAGCAGTACTTC
V gene: TRBV3-1/TRBV3-2; D gene: NA; J gene: TRBJ2-7; clone size: NA; CDR3 protein: CASSQGSGLTSYEQYF; CDR3 DNA: TGTGCCAGCAGCCAAGGTAGCGGACTGACTTCCTACGAGCAGTACTTC
V gene: TRBV12-3/TRBV12-4; D gene: TRBD1; J gene: TRBJ2-7; clone size: few; CDR3 protein: CASSWTGVYEQYF; CDR3 DNA: TGTGCCAGCAGCTGGACAGGGGTCTACGAGCAGTACTTC
V gene: TRBV6-6; D gene: NA; J gene: TRBJ2-1; clone size: NA; CDR3 protein: CASSPIGGGAVF; CDR3 DNA: TGTGCCAGCAGCCCCATAGGTGGGGGGGCCGTCTTC
V gene: TRBV2; D gene: TRBD1; J gene: TRBJ1-5; clone size: NA; CDR3 protein: CASSLQGRNQPQHF; CDR3 DNA: TGTGCCAGCAGTCTACAGGGGCGCAATCAGCCCCAGCATTTT
V gene: TRBV7-6; D gene: TRBD1; J gene: TRBJ1-6; clone size: few; CDR3 protein: CASSLYRDSSSPLHF; CDR3 DNA: TGTGCCAGCAGCTTATATAGGGACAGTAGTTCACCCCTCCACTTT
V gene: TRBV5-5; D gene: NA; J gene: TRBJ1-1; clone size: once; CDR3 protein: CASSLDRAWNTEAFF; CDR3 DNA: TGTGCCAGCAGCTTGGACAGGGCCTGGAACACTGAAGCTTTCTTT